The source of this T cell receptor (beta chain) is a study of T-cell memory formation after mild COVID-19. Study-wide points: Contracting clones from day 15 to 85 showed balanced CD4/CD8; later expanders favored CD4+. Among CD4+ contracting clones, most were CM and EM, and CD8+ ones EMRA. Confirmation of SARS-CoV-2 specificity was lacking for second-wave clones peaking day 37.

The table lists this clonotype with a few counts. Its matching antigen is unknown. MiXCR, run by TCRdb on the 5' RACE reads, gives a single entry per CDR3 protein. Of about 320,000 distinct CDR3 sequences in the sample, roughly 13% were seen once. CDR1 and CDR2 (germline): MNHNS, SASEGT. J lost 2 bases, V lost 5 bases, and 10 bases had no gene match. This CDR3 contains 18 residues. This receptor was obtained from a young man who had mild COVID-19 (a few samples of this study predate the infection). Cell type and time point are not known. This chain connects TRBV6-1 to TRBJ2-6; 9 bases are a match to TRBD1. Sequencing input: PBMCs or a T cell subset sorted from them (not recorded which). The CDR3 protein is CASSPWDRAGAGANVLTF. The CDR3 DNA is TGTGCCAGCAGTCCCTGGGACAGGGCGGGAGCTGGGGCCAACGTCCTGACTTTC.